A single sample gave rise to the 14 T cell receptor beta chains below, sequenced in a study of blood T cell repertoires in COVID-19. Produced via immunoSEQ multiplex PCR; TCRdb's table is partial and in-frame only. The repertoire holds 200,000 to 250,000 clones, with about 85% as singletons. Sequences were obtained from PBMCs or T cells enriched from blood (not recorded which). All receptors derive from a woman aged 25-40 years who had recovered from COVID-19.

The chain carries TRBV18 and TRBJ1-1; tentative D call: TRBD1 (6 bases). Between the trimmed V and J ends, which lost 1 base and 0 bases, there was a span of 15 bases. The CDR3 covers 17 residues. The germline gives CDR1 KGHSH, CDR2 LQKENI. CDR3 bases: TGTGCCAGCTCACCACGCAGGACAGATCCCTTGAACACTGAAGCTTTCTTT. Translation: CASSPRRTDPLNTEAFF.

The rearrangement links TRBV12-3 or TRBV12-4 to TRBJ1-2; D possibly corresponds to TRBD1 (5 bases). The CDR3 extends over 13 amino acids. Trimming left V 1 base short and J 8 bases short, with 11 bases between. The CDR3 nucleotides read TGTGCCAGCAGTTTAGGTAGCGGGGACGGCTACACCTTC. Its protein product is CASSLGSGDGYTF.

This clone was found once. In nucleotides, the CDR3 is TGCGCCAGCAGCCAAAAACTCGACAGGGGTGAAGAGACCCAGTACTTC. Protein product: CASSQKLDRGEETQYF. The chain employs TRBV4-1 and TRBJ2-5, with TRBD1 matching 8 bases. V gave up 2 bases and J gave up 3 bases; unmatched junction bases: 8. The length of the CDR3 is 16 residues. Germline V gene sequence: CDR1 MGHRA, CDR2 YSYEKL.

This chain uses TRBV11-2 with TRBJ1-2; maybe TRBD1 (6 bases). The V and J ends lost 5 bases and 4 bases respectively, with 11 bases between them. The CDR3 spans 13 residues. CDR1 SGHAT and CDR2 FQNNGV come from the germline V gene. DNA of the CDR3: TGTGCCAGCAGCCCCGGACAGCTCTATGGCTACACCTTC. It is translated as CASSPGQLYGYTF.

The chain uses TRBV4-1 and TRBJ1-5; TRBD1 might be the D (5 bases). CDR1 MGHRA and CDR2 YSYEKL come from the germline V gene. The V end was cut by 1 base, the J end by 4 bases, with 17 bases between. This CDR3 is 17 amino acids long. The CDR3 DNA follows: TGCGCCAGCAGCCAAGCGACCCAGGGTTTTACGAATCAGCCCCAGCATTTT. Amino acid sequence: CASSQATQGFTNQPQHF.

The chain recombines TRBV5-6 with TRBJ2-7; 7 bases fit TRBD1. Germline CDR1 and CDR2: SGHDT and YYEEEE. CDR3 size: 13 residues. V shed 5 bases and J 3 bases; nucleotides not matched to a gene: 5. The CDR3 region is CASSRTGVYEQYF. CDR3 sequence (DNA): TGTGCCAGCAGTCGAACAGGGGTCTACGAGCAGTACTTC.

The chain combines TRBV25-1 with TRBJ2-7; unclear D gene. CDR1 MGHDK and CDR2 SYGVNS come from the germline V gene. The length of the CDR3 is 13 residues. Trimming cost V 4 bases and J 0 bases, with 7 bases left between them. The CDR3 here is CASSAGFSYEQYF. DNA for the CDR3: TGTGCCAGCAGTGCCGGGTTCTCCTACGAGCAGTACTTC.

Of note for this clone: Other nucleotide sequences in the sample specify the same CDR3. This chain uses TRBV19 with TRBJ2-5; TRBD1 aligns across 7 bases. The CDR3 totals 13 residues. Looked up from germline, CDR1 is LNHDA and CDR2 is SQIVND (reference sequence). The V gene end was trimmed by 0 bases and the J gene end by 5 bases; junction bases not matched to a gene: 0. The CDR3 sequence: CASSIDRGETQYF. As DNA, the CDR3 is TGTGCCAGTAGTATAGACAGGGGGGAGACCCAGTACTTC.

This clone has a single count. The V call is TRBV11-1, the J call TRBJ1-1, with 9 bases that match TRBD1. The CDR3 consists of 16 residues. In germline, CDR1 is SGHAT, CDR2 FQDESV (reference sequence). Trimming removed 5 bases from V and 5 bases from J; junction bases left unmatched: 12. CDR3 loop: CASSVPEGQGKTEAFF. The CDR3, as DNA: TGTGCCAGCAGCGTCCCGGAGGGACAGGGTAAGACTGAAGCTTTCTTT.

This clone has a single count. The V and J genes are TRBV6-2 or TRBV6-3 and TRBJ2-3, with a weak D call TRBD2 (5 bases). The CDR3 has 12 residues. Germline assignment: CDR1 MNHEY and CDR2 SVGEGT. The V gene lost 2 bases and the J gene lost 8 bases, with 8 bases spanning the gap. DNA for the CDR3: TGTGCCAGCAGTTACCCCAGCGGTACGCAGTATTTT. It is translated as CASSYPSGTQYF.

The DNA of the CDR3 is TGTGCCAGCAGCTTCGGAGATACGCAGTATTTT. Translating it yields CASSFGDTQYF. The gene calls are TRBV7-2 and TRBJ2-3; D is unresolved. Germline V gene lookup returns CDR1 SGHTA and CDR2 FQGNSA. The V end was cut by 3 bases, the J end by 5 bases, with 3 bases between. The CDR3 is 11 amino acids.

V usage is TRBV7-2 and J usage is TRBJ2-6, with D perhaps matching TRBD1 (6 bases). The germline V gene has CDR1 SGHTA and CDR2 FQGNSA. Trimming stripped 5 bases from V and 4 bases from J, with 12 bases between. This CDR3 spans 15 amino acids. CDR3 sequence (DNA): TGTGCCAGCAGCCCGGGACATCCCGGGGCCAACGTCCTGACTTTC. This encodes CASSPGHPGANVLTF.

J is TRBJ2-5 and V is TRBV10-3; TRBD2 might be the D (6 bases). The CDR3 has 14 amino acids. CDR1 ENHRY and CDR2 SYGVKD come from the germline V gene. V was shortened by 3 bases and J by 2 bases, with 10 bases between the two germline ends. CDR3 amino acids: CAISEGAGQETQYF. CDR3 bases: TGTGCCATCAGTGAAGGGGCGGGGCAAGAGACCCAGTACTTC.

The V gene is TRBV6-5, the J gene TRBJ2-3; 8 bases fit TRBD2. This CDR3 is 14 amino acids long. Germline CDR1 reads MNHEY; CDR2 reads SVGAGI. The V gene end was trimmed by 7 bases and the J gene end by 4 bases; junction bases not matched to a gene: 7. The CDR3 spells CASIAGGAADTQYF. In nucleotides, the CDR3 is TGTGCCAGCATCGCCGGGGGGGCCGCAGATACGCAGTATTTT.